This T cell receptor (beta chain) was documented in a study of T cell repertoires in cytomegalovirus infection. Remarks on this clonotype: Its target is not known.

From the reads, TCRdb called clonotypes with MiXCR, one entry per CDR3 protein. The sample includes approximately 100,000 distinct CDR3 sequences, under 45% seen only once; the top ten take 74%. Per the germline V gene, CDR1 is MNHEY and CDR2 is SVGAGI. The CDR3 consists of 13 residues. The V end lost 6 bases, the J end lost 6 bases, and 13 bases lay between the germline ends. This specimen consisted of CD8+ T cells from cultured PBMCs, obtained from culture after CMV antigen stimulation. The receptor's source is a human donor in good health (CMV status not recorded). Some clones in this sample may be carry-over from other donors' samples. The chain recombines TRBV6-5 with TRBJ2-3; D is undetermined. The CDR3, as DNA: TGTGCCAGCAGCCCTAACTCCGGGGATACGCAGTATTTT. Residues: CASSPNSGDTQYF.